This is a list of T cell receptor beta chains from one sample in a study of Graves' ophthalmopathy and Graves' hyperthyroidism. One entry per CDR3 protein, called by TCRdb with MiXCR from the multiplex PCR reads. The data contain under 250,000 distinct CDR3 sequences, around 28% of them seen just once; the ten biggest clones take up approximately 8.6%. The sample comprised peripheral blood. These receptors originate from a man in his fifties or sixties with Graves' ophthalmopathy. The CDR3 runs from the conserved cysteine through the conserved F or W. D genes are given only for firm matches. Only some rows state a clone size, as once, few, many or a class for expanded clones.

j_call d_call clone_size v_call cdr3_nt cdr3_aa
TRBJ1-4 TRBD1 many TRBV5-1 TGCGCCAGCAGCTTGGGACCGGACAGGGGGATAAAAGAAAAACTGTTTTTT CASSLGPDRGIKEKLFF
TRBJ1-5 NA few TRBV12-3/TRBV12-4 TGTGCCAGCAGGGGGCTAGGCAATCAGCCCCAGCATTTT CASRGLGNQPQHF
TRBJ1-2 NA NA TRBV6-2/TRBV6-3 TGTGCCAGCAGCTACCCGGGCGCGCTCGGAAATGGCTACACCTTC CASSYPGALGNGYTF
TRBJ1-1 NA many TRBV30 TGTGCCTGGAGTGGTCTGATAATGAACACTGAAGCTTTCTTT CAWSGLIMNTEAFF
TRBJ1-1 NA NA TRBV3-1 TGTGCCAGCAGCCAAGACAGGGGCTCCCGAGGTGAAGCTTTCTTT CASSQDRGSRGEAFF
TRBJ2-5 TRBD2 NA TRBV4-1 TGCGCCAGCAGCCCGTGGAGGTCTAGCGGGAGCAAAGAGACCCAGTACTTC CASSPWRSSGSKETQYF
TRBJ1-2 NA many TRBV11-1 TGTGCCAGCAGCTTCAGGGGTTACGGCTACACCTTC CASSFRGYGYTF
TRBJ2-7 TRBD2 many TRBV6-2/TRBV6-3 TGTGCCAGCAGTTACCTAGCGGGAGGGGACGAGCAGTACTTC CASSYLAGGDEQYF
TRBJ1-5 NA NA TRBV20-1 TGCAGTGCTAAACAGGGTAGCCAGCCCCAGCATTTT CSAKQGSQPQHF
TRBJ2-7 NA many TRBV10-3 TGTGCCATCAGTGGGACAGCTTTCTACGAGCAGTACTTC CAISGTAFYEQYF
TRBJ2-7 TRBD2 many TRBV20-1 TGCAGTGCTTTAGCGGGAGGGAACTACGAGCAGTACTTC CSALAGGNYEQYF
TRBJ2-4 NA many TRBV7-2 TGTGCCAGCAGCAGGGGGGAGCCCGTTCAGTACTTC CASSRGEPVQYF
TRBJ2-7 NA many TRBV6-5 TGTGCCAGCAGTTACGGACGGGGGATTAGCTACGAGCAGTACTTC CASSYGRGISYEQYF
TRBJ1-6 NA many TRBV19 TGTGCCAGTGCGGGACGGGTGAATTCACCCCTCCACTTT CASAGRVNSPLHF
TRBJ2-5 TRBD1 many TRBV10-2 TGCGCCAGCAGGGACCTCGGGACAGGCGGGGAGACCCAGTACTTC CASRDLGTGGETQYF
TRBJ2-5 NA NA TRBV7-8 TGTGCCAGCAGCTTAGCGGCTAGCTGGGATGGGACCCAGTACTTC CASSLAASWDGTQYF
TRBJ2-5 NA many TRBV6-5 TGTGCCAGCAGTTACCCCGCAGGGGGCGGGAGGGCAGGAGAAGAGACCCAGTACTTC CASSYPAGGGRAGEETQYF